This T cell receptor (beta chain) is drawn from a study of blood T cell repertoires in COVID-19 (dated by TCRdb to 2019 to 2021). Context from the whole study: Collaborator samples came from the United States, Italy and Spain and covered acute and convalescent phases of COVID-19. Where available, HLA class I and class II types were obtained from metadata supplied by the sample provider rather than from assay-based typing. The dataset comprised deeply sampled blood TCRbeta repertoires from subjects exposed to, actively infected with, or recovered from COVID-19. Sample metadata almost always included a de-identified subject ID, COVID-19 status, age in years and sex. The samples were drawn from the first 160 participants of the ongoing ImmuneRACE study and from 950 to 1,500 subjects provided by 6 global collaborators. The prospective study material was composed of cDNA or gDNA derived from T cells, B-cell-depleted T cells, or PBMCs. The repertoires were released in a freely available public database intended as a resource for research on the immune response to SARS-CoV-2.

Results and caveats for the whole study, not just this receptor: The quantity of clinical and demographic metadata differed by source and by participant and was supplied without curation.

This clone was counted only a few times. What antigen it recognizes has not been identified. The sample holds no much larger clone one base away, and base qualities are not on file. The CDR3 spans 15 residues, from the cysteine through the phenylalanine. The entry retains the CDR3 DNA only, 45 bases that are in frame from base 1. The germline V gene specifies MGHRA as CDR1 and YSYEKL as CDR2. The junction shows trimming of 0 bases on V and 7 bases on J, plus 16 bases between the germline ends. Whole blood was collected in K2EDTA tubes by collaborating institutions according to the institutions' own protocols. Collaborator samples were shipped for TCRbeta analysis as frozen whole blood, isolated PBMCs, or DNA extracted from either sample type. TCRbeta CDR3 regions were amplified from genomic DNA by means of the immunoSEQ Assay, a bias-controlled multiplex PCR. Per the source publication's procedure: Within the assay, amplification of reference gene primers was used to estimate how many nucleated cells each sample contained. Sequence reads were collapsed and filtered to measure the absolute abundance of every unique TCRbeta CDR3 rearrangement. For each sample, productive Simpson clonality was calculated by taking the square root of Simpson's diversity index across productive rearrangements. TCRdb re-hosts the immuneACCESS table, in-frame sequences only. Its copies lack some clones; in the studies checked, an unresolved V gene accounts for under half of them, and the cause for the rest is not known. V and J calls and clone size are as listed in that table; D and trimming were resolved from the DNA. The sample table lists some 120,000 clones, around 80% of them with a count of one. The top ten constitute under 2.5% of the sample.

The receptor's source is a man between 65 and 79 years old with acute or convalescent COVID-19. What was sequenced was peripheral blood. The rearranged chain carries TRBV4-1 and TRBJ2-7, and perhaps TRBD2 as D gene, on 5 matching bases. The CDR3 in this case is CASSQDPSTRGEQYF. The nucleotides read TGCGCCAGCAGCCAAGATCCCTCCACTCGCGGGGAGCAGTACTTC.